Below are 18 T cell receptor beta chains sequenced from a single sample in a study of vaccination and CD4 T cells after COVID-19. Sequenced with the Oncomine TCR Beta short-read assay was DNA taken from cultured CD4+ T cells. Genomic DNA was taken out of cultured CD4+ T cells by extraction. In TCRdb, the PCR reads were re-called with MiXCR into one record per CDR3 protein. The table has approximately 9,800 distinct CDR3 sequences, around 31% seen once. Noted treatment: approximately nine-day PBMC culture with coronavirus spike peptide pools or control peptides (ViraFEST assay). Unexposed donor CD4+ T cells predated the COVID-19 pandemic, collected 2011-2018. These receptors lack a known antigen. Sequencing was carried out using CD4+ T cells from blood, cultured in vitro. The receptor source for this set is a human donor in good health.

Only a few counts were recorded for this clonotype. CDR3 DNA: TGTGCCAGCAGTTACTCGGCCTCATCCTACGAGCAGTACTTC. Amino acids: CASSYSASSYEQYF. This chain uses TRBV6-5 with TRBJ2-7, with unresolved D. V lost 0 bases, J lost 1 base, and 7 bases lay in between. The germline V gene encodes CDR1 MNHEY and CDR2 SVGAGI. CDR3 length: 14 amino acids.

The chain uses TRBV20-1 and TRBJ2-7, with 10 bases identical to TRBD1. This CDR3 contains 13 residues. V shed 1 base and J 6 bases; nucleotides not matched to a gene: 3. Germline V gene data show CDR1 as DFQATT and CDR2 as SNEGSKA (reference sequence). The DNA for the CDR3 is TGCAGTGCTAGAGCGACAGGGGGCGTCGAGCAGTACTTC. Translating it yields CSARATGGVEQYF.

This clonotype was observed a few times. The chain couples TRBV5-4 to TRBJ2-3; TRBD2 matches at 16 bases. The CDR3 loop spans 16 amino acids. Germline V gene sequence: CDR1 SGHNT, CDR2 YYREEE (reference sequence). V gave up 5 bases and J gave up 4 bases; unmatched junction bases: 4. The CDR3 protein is CASRPGTSGRADTQYF. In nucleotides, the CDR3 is TGTGCCAGCAGACCGGGGACTAGCGGGAGGGCAGATACGCAGTATTTT. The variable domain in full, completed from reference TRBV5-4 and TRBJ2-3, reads ETGVTQSPTHLIKTRGQQVTLRCSSQSGHNTVSWYQQALGQGPQFIFQYYREEENGRGNFPPRFSGLQFPNYSSELNVNALELDDSALYLCASRPGTSGRADTQYFGPGTRLTVL.

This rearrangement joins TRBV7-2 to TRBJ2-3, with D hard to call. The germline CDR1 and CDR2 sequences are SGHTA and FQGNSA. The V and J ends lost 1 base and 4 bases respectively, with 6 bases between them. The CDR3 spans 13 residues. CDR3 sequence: CASSLGAADTQYF. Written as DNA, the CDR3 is TGTGCCAGCAGCTTAGGGGCCGCAGATACGCAGTATTTT.

The CDR3 nucleotides are TGTGCCAGCAGCCGGGGGACTAGCGGGAGAATCGACGAGCAGTACTTC. This codes for CASSRGTSGRIDEQYF. The chain couples TRBV5-4 to TRBJ2-7; 14 bases align to TRBD2. Losses at the gene ends were 4 bases for V and 5 bases for J; bases not matched to a gene: 8. The length of the CDR3 is 16 residues. In germline, CDR1 is SGHNT, CDR2 YYREEE (reference sequence).

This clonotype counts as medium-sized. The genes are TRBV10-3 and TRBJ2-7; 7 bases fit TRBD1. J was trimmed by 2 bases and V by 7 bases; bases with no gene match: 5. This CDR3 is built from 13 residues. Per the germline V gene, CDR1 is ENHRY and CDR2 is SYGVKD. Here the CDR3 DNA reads TGTGCCATCAATGGACAGGCCCCCTACGAGCAGTACTTC. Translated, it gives CAINGQAPYEQYF.

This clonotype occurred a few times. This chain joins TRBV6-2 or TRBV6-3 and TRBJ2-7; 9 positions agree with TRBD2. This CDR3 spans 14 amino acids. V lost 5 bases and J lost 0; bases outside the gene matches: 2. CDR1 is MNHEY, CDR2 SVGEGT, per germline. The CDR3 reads CASSASGTSYEQYF. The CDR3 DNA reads TGTGCCAGCAGTGCTAGCGGGACCTCCTACGAGCAGTACTTC.

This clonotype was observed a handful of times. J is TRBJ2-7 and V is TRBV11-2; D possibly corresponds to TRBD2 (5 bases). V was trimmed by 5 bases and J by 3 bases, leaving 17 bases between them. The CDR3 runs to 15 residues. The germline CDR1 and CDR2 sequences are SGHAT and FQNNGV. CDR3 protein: CASSPDLRGGYEQYF. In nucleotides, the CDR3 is TGTGCCAGCAGCCCCGACCTTAGAGGAGGCTACGAGCAGTACTTC.

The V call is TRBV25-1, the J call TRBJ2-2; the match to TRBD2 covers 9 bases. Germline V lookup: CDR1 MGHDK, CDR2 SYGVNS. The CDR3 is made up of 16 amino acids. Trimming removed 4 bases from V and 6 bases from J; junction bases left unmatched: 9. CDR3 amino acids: CASSGDSGGSAGELFF. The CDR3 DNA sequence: TGTGCCAGCAGTGGAGATAGCGGGGGTTCGGCCGGGGAGCTGTTTTTT.

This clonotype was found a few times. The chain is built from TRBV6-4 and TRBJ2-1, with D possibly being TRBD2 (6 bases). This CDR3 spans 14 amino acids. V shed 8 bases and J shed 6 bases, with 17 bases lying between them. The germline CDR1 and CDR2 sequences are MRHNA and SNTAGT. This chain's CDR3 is CASALVEGGNEQFF. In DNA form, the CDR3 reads TGTGCCAGCGCCCTCGTGGAGGGAGGCAATGAGCAGTTCTTC.

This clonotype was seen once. CDR3 nucleotides: TGTGCCAGCAGCCGAGCGTCGGGGGGGTTGGAAGGGGGATACGAGCAGTACTTC. This codes for CASSRASGGLEGGYEQYF. The chain combines TRBV4-2 with TRBJ2-7, with 8 bases aligning to TRBD2. Trimming at V came to 4 bases and at J to 4 bases, leaving 18 bases not matched to a gene. The CDR3 spans 18 residues. Germline V gene sequence: CDR1 LGHNA, CDR2 YNFKEQ.

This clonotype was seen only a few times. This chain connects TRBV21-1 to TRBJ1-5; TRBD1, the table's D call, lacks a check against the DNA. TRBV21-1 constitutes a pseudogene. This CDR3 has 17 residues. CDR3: CANPRQGPSDSNQPQHF. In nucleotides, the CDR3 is TGTGCCAACCCACGACAGGGTCCCTCCGATAGCAATCAGCCCCAGCATTTT.

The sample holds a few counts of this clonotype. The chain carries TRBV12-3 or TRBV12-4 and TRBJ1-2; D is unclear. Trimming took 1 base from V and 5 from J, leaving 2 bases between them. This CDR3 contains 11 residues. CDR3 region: CASSLGYGYTF. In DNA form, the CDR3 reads TGTGCCAGCAGTTTAGGTTATGGCTACACCTTC.

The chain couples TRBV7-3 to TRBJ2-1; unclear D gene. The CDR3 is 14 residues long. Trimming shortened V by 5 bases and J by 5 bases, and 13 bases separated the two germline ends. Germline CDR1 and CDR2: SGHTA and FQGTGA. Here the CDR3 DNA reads TGTGCCAGCAGCCGATCGGGCGGAGACAATGAGCAGTTCTTC. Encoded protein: CASSRSGGDNEQFF.

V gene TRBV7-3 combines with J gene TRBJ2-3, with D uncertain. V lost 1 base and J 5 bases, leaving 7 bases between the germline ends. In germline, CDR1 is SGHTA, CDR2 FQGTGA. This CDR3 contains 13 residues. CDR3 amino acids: CASSLNQRDTQYF. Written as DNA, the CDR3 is TGTGCCAGCAGCTTAAACCAAAGAGATACGCAGTATTTT.

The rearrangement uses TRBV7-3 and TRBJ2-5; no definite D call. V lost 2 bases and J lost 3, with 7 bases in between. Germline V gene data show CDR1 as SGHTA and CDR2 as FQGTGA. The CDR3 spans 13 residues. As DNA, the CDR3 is TGTGCCAGCAGCTTAGGGGAAAAAGAGACCCAGTACTTC. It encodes CASSLGEKETQYF.

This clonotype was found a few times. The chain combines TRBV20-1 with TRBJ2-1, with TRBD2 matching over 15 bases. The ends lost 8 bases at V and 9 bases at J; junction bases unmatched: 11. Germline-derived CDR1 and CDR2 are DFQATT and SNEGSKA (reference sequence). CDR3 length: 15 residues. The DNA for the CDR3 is TGCAGTCGTTCCGGGACTAGCGGGAGGTCAGGTGAGCAGTTCTTC. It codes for CSRSGTSGRSGEQFF.

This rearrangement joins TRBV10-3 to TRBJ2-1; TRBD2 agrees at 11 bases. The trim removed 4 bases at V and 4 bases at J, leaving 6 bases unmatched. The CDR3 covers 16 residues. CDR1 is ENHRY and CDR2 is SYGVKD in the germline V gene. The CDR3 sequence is CAISVTSGKSYNEQFF. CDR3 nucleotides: TGTGCCATCAGTGTGACTAGCGGGAAATCATACAATGAGCAGTTCTTC.